These 17 T cell receptor beta chains were all obtained from the same sample, sequenced in a study of CD8 T cells in ankylosing spondylitis. From the 5' RACE reads, TCRdb called clonotypes with MiXCR, one entry per CDR3 protein. Here the sample spans about 360,000 distinct CDR3 sequences, around 20% being singletons. The specimen was blood, either unsorted or a sorted T cell fraction (not recorded which). Receptor source: a male donor with ankylosing spondylitis or in good health (not recorded which).

This clonotype has ten or more counts. J is TRBJ2-1 and V is TRBV29-1, with D tentatively TRBD2 (5 bases). Trimming removed 5 bases at V and 7 bases at J, with 15 bases between. This CDR3 spans 13 amino acids. The germline V gene has CDR1 SQVTM and CDR2 ANQGSEA. The CDR3 sequence is CSVPASLENEQFF. Written as DNA, the CDR3 is TGCAGCGTTCCCGCTAGCCTGGAAAATGAGCAGTTCTTC.

The V call is TRBV6-1, the J call TRBJ2-7; D ambiguous. The ends were cut back, 1 base at V and 4 bases at J, with 8 bases in the middle. Germline lookup yields CDR1 MNHNS and CDR2 SASEGT. The CDR3 spans 13 residues. The CDR3, as DNA: TGTGCCAGCAGTGAAGGGATACCGTACGAGCAGTACTTC. Amino acid sequence: CASSEGIPYEQYF.

This rearrangement joins TRBV11-2 to TRBJ2-1; D uncertain. CDR3 length equals 12 residues. Trimming took 4 bases from V and 10 from J, leaving 11 bases between them. In germline, CDR1 is SGHAT, CDR2 FQNNGV. The CDR3 nucleotides read TGTGCCAGCAGCTCCCGGGTTGGGGAGCAGTTCTTC. Translation: CASSSRVGEQFF.

This clonotype occurred a few times. This chain joins TRBV20-1 and TRBJ2-7, with 10 bases lining up with TRBD1. V shed 0 bases, J shed 2 bases, and the junction held 4 bases outside the gene matches. CDR1 is DFQATT, CDR2 SNEGSKA, per germline (reference sequence). CDR3 length: 15 amino acids. CDR3 sequence (DNA): TGCAGTGCTAGAGATCGGGACAGGGGTACCTACGAGCAGTACTTC. Encoded protein: CSARDRDRGTYEQYF.

The rearrangement joins TRBV20-1 to TRBJ2-7; D unclear. The germline CDR1 and CDR2 sequences are DFQATT and SNEGSKA (reference sequence). This CDR3 has 15 amino acids. V was trimmed by 0 bases and J by 0 bases, leaving 12 bases between them. CDR3 region: CSARDLFRSSYEQYF. The CDR3 DNA is TGCAGTGCTAGAGATCTTTTCCGGAGCTCCTACGAGCAGTACTTC.

This clonotype was seen a few times. The chain carries TRBV24-1 and TRBJ2-2; TRBD1 agrees at 9 bases. Germline V gives CDR1 KGHDR, CDR2 SFDVKD. This CDR3 region has 16 residues. J lost 4 bases, V lost 3 bases, and 5 bases had no gene match. CDR3 sequence (DNA): TGTGCCACCAGTGATGACAGGGGGTGGGGCACCGGGGAGCTGTTTTTT. Its protein product is CATSDDRGWGTGELFF.

The chain recombines TRBV27 with TRBJ2-2; no firm D call. Between the trimmed V and J ends, which lost 7 bases and 2 bases, there was a span of 20 bases. The CDR3 has 17 amino acids. Germline values: CDR1 MNHEY, CDR2 SMNVEV (reference sequence). The CDR3 here is CASTFHIQTANTGELFF. The CDR3 region has the DNA TGTGCCAGCACTTTCCATATACAGACCGCTAACACCGGGGAGCTGTTTTTT.

This clonotype was seen only a few times. CDR3 amino acids: CASSFTSGGTLETQYF. The CDR3 bases are TGTGCCAGCAGTTTTACTAGCGGGGGGACCCTAGAGACCCAGTACTTC. V gene TRBV12-3 or TRBV12-4 combines with J gene TRBJ2-5, with 12 bases that match TRBD2. V lost 3 bases and J lost 4; bases outside the gene matches: 6. This CDR3 comprises 16 residues.

In its sample, this clonotype was seen a few times. In DNA, the CDR3 is TGCAGTTCACATTCCTCGACAGGGGGGGGAGATACGCAGTATTTT. Translated, it gives CSSHSSTGGGDTQYF. The chain joins TRBV20-1 to TRBJ2-3; 9 bases line up with TRBD1. This CDR3 is 15 amino acids long. Germline lookup yields CDR1 DFQATT and CDR2 SNEGSKA (reference sequence). Losses at the gene ends were 8 bases for V and 5 bases for J; bases not matched to a gene: 14.

The sample holds a few counts of this clonotype. The chain uses TRBV6-1 and TRBJ2-5; no definite D call. The CDR3 has 10 residues. Trimming took 8 bases from V and 9 from J, leaving 10 bases between them. Germline CDR1 MNHNS, CDR2 SASEGT. The CDR3 sequence is CASQIEAQYF. DNA for the CDR3: TGTGCCAGCCAGATCGAGGCCCAGTACTTC.

The chain carries TRBV29-1 and TRBJ2-5; D gene uncertain. Germline CDR1 reads SQVTM; CDR2 reads ANQGSEA. V lost 4 bases to trimming and J lost 0 bases, with 9 bases between them. The CDR3 has 13 residues. CDR3 bases: TGCAGCGTTGTCTGGACGAACCAAGAGACCCAGTACTTC. This translates into CSVVWTNQETQYF.

This clonotype was recorded a few times. V gene TRBV7-8 combines with J gene TRBJ2-3; either TRBD1 or TRBD2 may supply D (5 bases each). The germline CDR1 and CDR2 sequences are SGHVS and FQNEAQ. The V and J ends lost 4 bases and 6 bases respectively, with 17 bases between them. The CDR3 length is 15 residues. In nucleotides, the CDR3 is TGTGCCAGCAGCTCGACCGGGGCCCTCTTGGATACGCAGTATTTT. It codes for CASSSTGALLDTQYF.

The chain uses TRBV15 and TRBJ2-7, with a tentative D call TRBD2 (5 bases). Germline CDR1 LNHNV, CDR2 YYDKDF (reference sequence). Trimming removed 5 bases from V and 4 bases from J, with 18 bases in between. The CDR3 length is 15 residues. The CDR3 region is CATSPAGRVRYEQYF. The CDR3 bases are TGTGCCACCAGCCCCGCGGGTAGGGTAAGGTACGAGCAGTACTTC.

V usage is TRBV7-9 and J usage is TRBJ2-6, with D perhaps TRBD1 (6 bases). Trimming removed 5 bases from V and 2 bases from J, with 10 bases in between. From germline, CDR1 is SEHNR and CDR2 FQNEAQ (reference sequence). The length of the CDR3 is 15 residues. The CDR3 spells CASSPAGAGANVLTF. The CDR3 DNA reads as TGTGCCAGCAGCCCGGCAGGGGCTGGGGCCAACGTCCTGACTTTC.

This chain links TRBV9 with TRBJ2-1, with 11 bases aligning to TRBD1. This CDR3 comprises 15 residues. After removal of 0 bases from V and 6 bases from J, the junction contained 2 bases not matched to a gene. Germline lookup yields CDR1 SGDLS and CDR2 YYNGEE. The CDR3 bases are TGTGCCAGCAGCGTAGGGACAGGGGGCTTCAATGAGCAGTTCTTC. As protein: CASSVGTGGFNEQFF.

The chain combines TRBV7-6 with TRBJ2-7; TRBD2 agrees at 7 bases. In germline, CDR1 is SGHVS, CDR2 FNYEAQ. Trimming cost V 2 bases and J 5 bases; bases outside gene matches: 15. The CDR3 sequence is 17 residues long. CDR3 sequence (DNA): TGTGCCAGCAGCTTAAACTCAGCCGGGGGGATAACTAACGAGCAGTACTTC. It specifies CASSLNSAGGITNEQYF.

V gene TRBV7-6 combines with J gene TRBJ2-7; the D gene could be TRBD1 or TRBD2 (5 bases each). Trimming removed 5 bases from V and 4 bases from J, with 15 bases in between. The CDR3 length is 14 residues. CDR1 is SGHVS, CDR2 FNYEAQ, per germline. CDR3 nucleotides: TGTGCCAGCAGCCCGAGCGGTTGGGGGTACGAGCAGTACTTC. It encodes CASSPSGWGYEQYF.